This T cell receptor (beta chain) was observed in a study of blood T cell repertoires in COVID-19. The repertoire was sequenced with immunoSEQ multiplex PCR; TCRdb's copy has only in-frame clones and lacks some. The sample has about 34,000 clones; about 75% are singletons. V lost 2 bases and J lost 0, with 10 bases in between. Germline-derived CDR1 and CDR2 are LNHDA and SQIVND (reference sequence). This CDR3 has 16 amino acids. Sequenced sample: peripheral blood. The source of this sequence is a man older than 75 with active or convalescent COVID-19. The chain combines TRBV19 with TRBJ2-2; no clear D gene. The DNA of the CDR3 is TGTGCCAGTAGTATAAGTAGGAGCGCGAACACCGGGGAGCTGTTTTTT. Translation: CASSISRSANTGELFF.